Listed below are T cell receptor beta chains from one sample, sequenced in a study of T-cell reconstitution after alpha-beta-depleted transplantation in children. TCRdb redid the calling of the PCR reads with MiXCR, one entry per CDR3 protein. The table lists 300,000 or so distinct CDR3 sequences, 20% to 30% of them singletons. This sample comprised PBMCs, mostly from graft donor cells, obtained 180 days after TCRalphabeta/CD19-depleted stem cell transplant. Receptor source: a male patient under 18 who had a stem cell transplant for acute lymphoblastic leukemia, so the T cells may come from the graft donor. The CDR3 runs from the conserved cysteine through the conserved F or W. The D gene is left open where the match is weak. Rows may omit the clone size; those that give it use once, few, many or a size class.

v_gene	abundance	j_gene	d_gene	CDR3nt	CDR3aa
TRBV27	many	TRBJ2-7	NA	TGTGCCAGCAGTTTTGGGAGCGCCAGCGAGCAGTACTTC	CASSFGSASEQYF
TRBV12-3/TRBV12-4	NA	TRBJ1-2	TRBD1	TGTGCCAGCAGTGAACAGGGGGCGCGTGGCTACACCTTC	CASSEQGARGYTF
TRBV24-1	few	TRBJ1-1	NA	TGTGCCACTGACGCACAGGGACGGGACACTGAAGCTTTCTTT	CATDAQGRDTEAFF
TRBV3-1	few	TRBJ2-5	NA	TGTGCCAGCAGCCAAGATCTTTACCAGGGGAAGGGGGAGACCCAGTACTTC	CASSQDLYQGKGETQYF
TRBV3-1	few	TRBJ2-7	NA	TGTGCCAGCAGCCAAGATCTACGTCACTACGAGCAGTACTTC	CASSQDLRHYEQYF
TRBV20-1	many	TRBJ1-5	NA	TGCAGTGCTAGAGACCGGGGGTGGGGTTATAGCAATCAGCCCCAGCATTTT	CSARDRGWGYSNQPQHF
TRBV5-4	NA	TRBJ2-3	NA	TGTGCCACCCCAATACCAGGGACAGATACGCAGTATTTT	CATPIPGTDTQYF
TRBV4-1	few	TRBJ2-1	NA	TGCGCCAGCAGCCAAGTGCGGGGACACAATGAGCAGTTCTTC	CASSQVRGHNEQFF
TRBV7-3	NA	TRBJ2-1	TRBD2	TGTGCCAGCAGCTTATATCAGCGGGAGGGGCGGAAGTTCTTC	CASSLYQREGRKFF
TRBV20-1	few	TRBJ1-5	NA	TGCAGTGCTAGAGTCCCGGCCAATCAGCCCCAGCATTTT	CSARVPANQPQHF
TRBV12-3/TRBV12-4	NA	TRBJ1-5	TRBD1	TGTGCCAGCGCCCTAGGGGGACAGGGGATTCAGCCCCAGCATTTT	CASALGGQGIQPQHF
TRBV20-1	NA	TRBJ1-1	NA	TGCAGTGCTAGAGATTGGGGGAGGGCGAACACTGAAGCTTTCTTT	CSARDWGRANTEAFF
TRBV25-1	NA	TRBJ2-2	TRBD1	TGTGCCAGCAGTGAATTTAGGGGGCCCACCGGGGAGCTGTTTTTT	CASSEFRGPTGELFF
TRBV3-1	NA	TRBJ2-1	TRBD2	TGTGCCAGCAGCTGGGCTTTAGCGGGAGGGCCCTACAATGAGCAGTTCTTC	CASSWALAGGPYNEQFF
TRBV2	few	TRBJ1-1	NA	TGTGCCAGCAGTGCGGGGGGATGGGGGCGAAGTCCTGAAGCTTTCTTT	CASSAGGWGRSPEAFF
TRBV4-1	few	TRBJ2-5	TRBD2	TGCGCCAGCAGCCTTATGCCCCGACTAGCGGGAAGGCGAGAGACCCAGTACTTC	CASSLMPRLAGRRETQYF
TRBV21-1	few	TRBJ2-7	NA	TGTGCCAGCAGCAAAACGAGGACGGGAACCTACGAGCAGTACTTC	CASSKTRTGTYEQYF
TRBV5-1	few	TRBJ1-2	TRBD1	TGCGCCAGCAGCTTGGAAGGGGGCGCGGACTATGGCTACACCTTC	CASSLEGGADYGYTF
TRBV20-1	few	TRBJ2-1	NA	TGCAGTGCTAGGTTATTCAGCTCCTACAATGAGCAGTTCTTC	CSARLFSSYNEQFF
TRBV5-1	NA	TRBJ2-5	TRBD1	TGCGCCAGCAGCTTCTGGGACAGGGGCCCGTTTTCTCCCCAAGAGACCCAGTACTTC	CASSFWDRGPFSPQETQYF
TRBV6-1	NA	TRBJ1-4	NA	TGTGCCAGCAGTCCCCTCTCTGGGGGCACTAATGAAAAACTGTTTTTT	CASSPLSGGTNEKLFF
TRBV12-3/TRBV12-4	few	TRBJ2-7	NA	TGTGCCAGCAGTTTGGGCTTTTTCTACGAGCAGTACTTC	CASSLGFFYEQYF
TRBV5-5	NA	TRBJ2-3	TRBD2	TGTGCCAGCAGCTTCGGTTTCGGGGAGGGGAACTGGGATACGCAGTATTTT	CASSFGFGEGNWDTQYF
TRBV29-1	few	TRBJ2-3	NA	TGCAGCGTTGGGAGGGCTAGGGAATGGGCAGATACGCAGTATTTT	CSVGRAREWADTQYF
TRBV20-1	NA	TRBJ2-7	NA	TGCAGTGCTAGAAAAAGGAGCTCCTACGAGCAGTACTTC	CSARKRSSYEQYF
TRBV15	few	TRBJ2-3	NA	TGTGCCACCAGCAGAGATGTCGGCCGGGGAGATACGCAGTATTTT	CATSRDVGRGDTQYF
TRBV18	NA	TRBJ2-7	NA	TGTGCCAGCTCACCACCGGGTGGACCGGGGGAGCAGTACTTC	CASSPPGGPGEQYF
TRBV5-1	NA	TRBJ1-2	NA	TGCGCCAGCAGCTTGACGCGGGAGAAGTTAACTGGCTACACCTTC	CASSLTREKLTGYTF
TRBV12-3/TRBV12-4	few	TRBJ1-1	TRBD1	TGTGCCAGCAGTACCCGGGACAGCGACACTGAAGCTTTCTTT	CASSTRDSDTEAFF
TRBV27	NA	TRBJ2-7	TRBD2	TGTGCCAGCAGTCCCCTGGGACTAGCGGGAGTGGTGGGGCAGTACTTC	CASSPLGLAGVVGQYF
TRBV6-1	NA	TRBJ2-2	NA	TGTGCCAGCAGTGACAGCGACACCGGGGAGCTGTTTTTT	CASSDSDTGELFF
TRBV7-6	once	TRBJ2-7	NA	TGTGCCAGCGCCCGGAAGGGGGGGAGCTACGAGCAGTACTTC	CASARKGGSYEQYF
TRBV5-1	few	TRBJ2-1	NA	TGCGCCAGCAGCCGCGCCCGGGACTACAATGAGCAGTTCTTC	CASSRARDYNEQFF
TRBV11-1	few	TRBJ1-2	NA	TGTGCCAGCAGCTTAGCCACAGGGTTGGGTGCCTATGGCTACACCTTC	CASSLATGLGAYGYTF
TRBV29-1	NA	TRBJ1-1	TRBD1	TGCAGCGTTGGGACAGGGAAGGAAGCTTTCTTT	CSVGTGKEAFF
TRBV7-6	few	TRBJ2-3	TRBD2	TGTGCCAGCAGCTTAAGACTAGCGGGATCTAGCACAGATACGCAGTATTTT	CASSLRLAGSSTDTQYF
TRBV6-1	NA	TRBJ2-7	NA	TGTGCCAGCAAACAAACGACCAATTCCTACGAGCAGTACTTC	CASKQTTNSYEQYF
TRBV10-3	few	TRBJ2-4	NA	TGTGCCATCAGTGAAGGCAGGGCTTTGGACATTCAGTACTTC	CAISEGRALDIQYF
TRBV7-9	few	TRBJ2-3	NA	TGTGCCAGCAGCTCCCAGGGGATCAGCACAGATACGCAGTATTTT	CASSSQGISTDTQYF
TRBV15	few	TRBJ1-2	NA	TGTGCCACCAGCAGAGATAAACAGTATGGCTACACCTTC	CATSRDKQYGYTF
TRBV5-1	NA	TRBJ1-4	TRBD1	TGCGCCAGCAGCTCCGGGACAGATAATGAAAAACTGTTTTTT	CASSSGTDNEKLFF
TRBV19	few	TRBJ2-6	NA	TGTGCCAGTAGACTAGGCCAGGGCCAAGCCAACGTCCTGACTTTC	CASRLGQGQANVLTF
TRBV10-3	few	TRBJ2-3	TRBD2	TGTGCCATCAGTGATTTGGGAAGGAGACCTAGCGGGCCCGGTACGCTGAGGGATACGCAGTATTTT	CAISDLGRRPSGPGTLRDTQYF
TRBV7-8	few	TRBJ2-7	TRBD1	TGTGCCAGCAGCTTCCGGAGGACAGGGGCTTCACACGAGCAGTACTTC	CASSFRRTGASHEQYF
TRBV10-1	NA	TRBJ2-1	TRBD1	TGCGCCAGTTGGGTAGGAGGGACAGGGGACTACAATGAGCAGTTCTTC	CASWVGGTGDYNEQFF
TRBV12-3/TRBV12-4	few	TRBJ1-2	TRBD1	TGTGCCACTACCGGACAGGCCGTCCCCAATGGCTACACCTTC	CATTGQAVPNGYTF
TRBV2	few	TRBJ1-1	TRBD1	TGTGCCAGCAGCGATGACAGGGACACTGAAGCTTTCTTT	CASSDDRDTEAFF
TRBV2	few	TRBJ2-7	NA	TGTGCCATAAGGGGGCGGGAAGAGGGTTACGAGCAGTACTTC	CAIRGREEGYEQYF
TRBV18	once	TRBJ2-5	NA	TGTGCCAGCTCACCACCGAGCATGGGCCAAGAGACCCAGTACTTC	CASSPPSMGQETQYF
TRBV5-1	NA	TRBJ2-5	TRBD2	TGCGCCAGCAGCTCGCTGACTAGCGGGAGGGCCCGGGAGACCCAGTACTTC	CASSSLTSGRARETQYF